Following are 31 T cell receptor beta chains from one sample sequenced in a study of OX40 agonist ivuxolimab in advanced cancers. The method was immunoSEQ multiplex PCR; TCRdb's version includes in-frame clones alone and lacks a portion of them. The data show fewer than 75,000 clones, 85% to 90% seen once. Here the sequenced sample was CD4+ or CD8+ T cells sorted from blood, taken in a trial of the OX40 agonist ivuxolimab. All receptors derive from an adult with an advanced solid tumor such as melanoma, head and neck, liver or kidney cancer.

V and J are TRBV6-1 and TRBJ1-5; 10 bases are shared with TRBD1. Germline V gene data show CDR1 as MNHNS and CDR2 as SASEGT. Trimming at V came to 0 bases and at J to 2 bases, leaving 4 bases not matched to a gene. This CDR3 has 17 amino acids. The CDR3 spells CASSEARQGAGNQPQHF. The CDR3 nucleotides are TGTGCCAGCAGTGAAGCCCGACAGGGGGCGGGCAATCAGCCCCAGCATTTT.

The rearrangement links TRBV7-9 to TRBJ2-5, with TRBD1 matching 9 bases. The J segment lost 2 bases and the V segment lost 5 bases, leaving 6 bases of the junction unmatched. Looked up from germline, CDR1 is SEHNR and CDR2 is FQNEAQ (reference sequence). There are 15 residues in the CDR3. This chain's CDR3 is CASSLGQGKQETQYF. CDR3 nucleotide sequence: TGTGCCAGCAGCCTTGGACAGGGGAAACAAGAGACCCAGTACTTC.

V usage is TRBV14 and J usage is TRBJ1-3; unclear D gene. The CDR3 has 14 amino acids. CDR1 is SGHDN, CDR2 FVKESK, per germline. The V gene lost 3 bases and the J gene lost 5 bases, with 11 bases spanning the gap. The CDR3 here is CASSQVRARNTIYF. The CDR3 DNA is TGTGCCAGCAGCCAGGTTCGAGCCAGAAACACCATATATTTT.

The V call is TRBV19, the J call TRBJ2-3; 7 nucleotides agree with TRBD2. Germline assignment: CDR1 LNHDA and CDR2 SQIVND (reference sequence). The CDR3 is made up of 17 amino acids. J gave up 0 bases and V 4 bases, and 10 bases lay outside the gene matches. CDR3 coding DNA: TGTGCCAGTAGTAACCCACATGAGCGGGGAAGCACAGATACGCAGTATTTT. Its translation: CASSNPHERGSTDTQYF.

V usage is TRBV28 and J usage is TRBJ1-1; tentatively, D is TRBD1 (6 bases). The V end was cut by 5 bases, the J end by 0 bases, with 13 bases between. The CDR3 loop spans 15 amino acids. The germline CDR1 and CDR2 sequences are MDHEN and SYDVKM. CDR3 in amino acids: CASSPQGSLNTEAFF. The CDR3 nucleotides are TGTGCCAGCAGTCCACAGGGCTCCCTGAACACTGAAGCTTTCTTT.

This chain links TRBV10-2 with TRBJ2-2; 8 bases are shared with TRBD2. J gave up 2 bases and V 6 bases, and 5 bases lay outside the gene matches. Germline V gene sequence: CDR1 WSHSY, CDR2 SAAADI. The CDR3 sequence is 15 residues long. CDR3 nucleotides: TGCGCCAGCAGCCTCAGCGGGAGTAACACCGGGGAGCTGTTTTTT. Amino acids: CASSLSGSNTGELFF.

This sequence joins TRBV5-5 and TRBJ2-7; 9 positions match TRBD1. The CDR3 has 15 residues. Germline V CDR1 and CDR2: SGHKS, YYEKEE (reference sequence). Unmatched junction bases numbered 8, after V lost 3 bases and J lost 4 bases. The CDR3 DNA sequence: TGTGCCAGCAGCTCAGGTACAGGACAGGGGTACGAGCAGTACTTC. This encodes CASSSGTGQGYEQYF.

V is TRBV25-1 and J is TRBJ1-4; the match to TRBD1 covers 7 bases. Germline CDR1 MGHDK, CDR2 SYGVNS. The CDR3 loop spans 15 amino acids. The junction had 10 bases not matched to a gene; V was cut back by 1 base and J by 11 bases. The CDR3 sequence is CASSESFGQAAKLFF. CDR3 DNA: TGTGCCAGCAGTGAATCCTTCGGACAGGCGGCCAAACTGTTTTTT.

The rearrangement joins TRBV5-5 to TRBJ2-2, with D hard to call. This CDR3 has 14 amino acids. Trimming took 1 base from V and 3 from J, leaving 7 bases between them. Germline V CDR1 and CDR2: SGHKS, YYEKEE (reference sequence). Written as DNA, the CDR3 is TGTGCCAGCAGCTTGCCCGAAGACACCGGGGAGCTGTTTTTT. The encoded protein is CASSLPEDTGELFF.

This clone was picked up a small number of times. The chain carries TRBV7-2 and TRBJ1-5; D may be TRBD1 (5 bases). The V gene lost 1 base and the J gene lost 5 bases, with 12 bases spanning the gap. The CDR3 loop spans 15 amino acids. Germline V gene lookup returns CDR1 SGHTA and CDR2 FQGNSA. The CDR3 reads CASSLEAGFDQPQHF. The DNA for the CDR3 is TGTGCCAGCAGCTTAGAGGCAGGGTTCGATCAGCCCCAGCATTTT.

This rearrangement joins TRBV5-1 to TRBJ1-6, with D hard to call. The CDR3 consists of 13 residues. Trimming pared 5 bases from V and 7 bases from J, leaving 10 bases between. CDR1 is SGHRS and CDR2 is YFSETQ in the germline V gene. This CDR3 is CASRQRGNSPLHF. The CDR3 nucleotides read TGCGCCAGCAGGCAGAGAGGGAATTCACCCCTCCACTTT.

This chain connects TRBV7-2 to TRBJ2-1; 14 nucleotides match TRBD2. Germline-derived CDR1 and CDR2 are SGHTA and FQGNSA. The J segment lost 6 bases and the V segment lost 2 bases, leaving 6 bases of the junction unmatched. This CDR3 has 17 residues. The CDR3, as DNA: TGTGCCAGCAGCTTAACGACTAGCGGGGGGGCCTTCAATGAGCAGTTCTTC. Translating it yields CASSLTTSGGAFNEQFF. Supplemented by reference TRBV7-2 and TRBJ2-1, the full variable domain reads GAGVSQSPSNKVTEKGKDVELRCDPISGHTALYWYRQSLGQGLEFLIYFQGNSAPDKSGLPSDRFSAERTGGSVSTLTIQRTQQEDSAVYLCASSLTTSGGAFNEQFFGPGTRLTVL.

CDR3 loop: CAISGTGDYNSPLHF. DNA for the CDR3: TGTGCCATCAGTGGTACAGGGGACTATAATTCACCCCTCCACTTT. The chain joins TRBV10-3 to TRBJ1-6; 7 nucleotides agree with TRBD1. Germline values: CDR1 ENHRY, CDR2 SYGVKD. V trimming: 4 bases; J trimming: 3 bases; junction bases outside the gene matches: 3. The CDR3 has 15 residues.

The rearrangement uses TRBV7-6 and TRBJ2-1, with 8 bases aligning to TRBD2. Trimming took 3 bases from V and 10 from J; bases not matched to a gene: 5. This CDR3 has 13 amino acids. Germline CDR1 SGHVS, CDR2 FNYEAQ. The CDR3 sequence is CASSFGLAGEQFF. In DNA form, the CDR3 reads TGTGCCAGCAGCTTTGGACTAGCAGGGGAGCAGTTCTTC.

This chain connects TRBV28 to TRBJ2-4; D unclear. V was shortened by 3 bases and J by 1 base, with 7 bases between the two germline ends. This CDR3 contains 14 residues. Germline V CDR1 and CDR2: MDHEN, SYDVKM. This CDR3 reads CASSFIGAKNIQYF. CDR3 bases: TGTGCCAGCAGTTTTATAGGGGCCAAAAACATTCAGTACTTC.

This chain links TRBV18 with TRBJ1-4, with D hard to call. This CDR3 has 13 amino acids. Trimming left V 3 bases short and J 5 bases short, with 7 bases between. CDR1 is KGHSH and CDR2 is LQKENI in the germline V gene. The DNA of the CDR3 is TGTGCCAGCTCACCTTCTAGGAATGAAAAACTGTTTTTT. Translation gives CASSPSRNEKLFF.

This sequence joins TRBV11-2 and TRBJ2-1, with D hard to call. The CDR3 is made up of 14 amino acids. Looked up from germline, CDR1 is SGHAT and CDR2 is FQNNGV. Trimming cost V 1 base and J 3 bases, with 7 bases left between them. CDR3 in DNA: TGTGCCAGCAGCTTAGTCCCTCTCTACAATGAGCAGTTCTTC. Translated: CASSLVPLYNEQFF. Supplemented by reference TRBV11-2 and TRBJ2-1, the full variable domain reads EAGVAQSPRYKIIEKRQSVAFWCNPISGHATLYWYQQILGQGPKLLIQFQNNGVVDDSQLPKDRFSAERLKGVDSTLKIQPAKLEDSAVYLCASSLVPLYNEQFFGPGTRLTVL.

This chain joins TRBV5-3 and TRBJ2-1, with D perhaps TRBD2 (6 bases). TRBV5-3 is identified as an open reading frame with a role that is uncertain. This CDR3 is built from 17 residues. V lost 1 base to trimming and J lost 5 bases, with 19 bases between them. The CDR3 is CARSLYPPRGLDNEQFF. The DNA for the CDR3 is TGTGCCAGAAGCTTGTACCCGCCGCGGGGTTTAGACAATGAGCAGTTCTTC.

Comment on this clone: With a much larger clone just one base away, this may be a read error. The sample holds other DNA sequences that translate to the same CDR3. The rearrangement uses TRBV19 and TRBJ1-2; D is uncertain. Between the trimmed V and J ends, which lost 6 bases and 4 bases, there was a span of 9 bases. Germline lookup yields CDR1 LNHDA and CDR2 SQIVND (reference sequence). This CDR3 region has 12 residues. Here the CDR3 DNA reads TGTGCCAGTAGCATCAACAGCTATGGCTACACCTTC. Residues: CASSINSYGYTF.

The chain employs TRBV7-9 and TRBJ1-5; no clear D gene. Germline CDR1 SEHNR, CDR2 FQNEAQ (reference sequence). Deletions cut 1 base from V and 0 bases from J, with 13 bases between. This CDR3 contains 17 residues. The CDR3 reads CASSLVLDGDSNQPQHF. CDR3 in DNA: TGTGCCAGCAGCTTAGTTTTGGACGGCGATAGCAATCAGCCCCAGCATTTT.

This clone was seen only once. The V gene is TRBV9, the J gene TRBJ2-7; 13 nucleotides match TRBD2. The CDR3 totals 15 residues. Germline V gives CDR1 SGDLS, CDR2 YYNGEE. V lost 4 bases to trimming and J lost 6 bases; unmatched junction nucleotides: 7. The CDR3 sequence: CASSPRTSGSGEQYF. DNA of the CDR3: TGTGCCAGCAGCCCCCGGACTAGCGGGAGTGGCGAGCAGTACTTC. The whole variable domain, remainder taken from reference TRBV9 and TRBJ2-7, is DSGVTQTPKHLITATGQRVTLRCSPRSGDLSVYWYQQSLDQGLQFLIQYYNGEERAKGNILERFSAQQFPDLHSELNLSSLELGDSALYFCASSPRTSGSGEQYFGPGTRLTVT.

The rearrangement links TRBV9 to TRBJ2-7, with D perhaps matching TRBD1 (6 bases). This CDR3 spans 13 amino acids. The V gene lost 4 bases and the J gene lost 1 base, with 9 bases spanning the gap. Germline lookup yields CDR1 SGDLS and CDR2 YYNGEE. CDR3 protein: CASSRGGSYEQYF. As DNA, the CDR3 is TGTGCCAGCAGCCGAGGGGGATCCTACGAGCAGTACTTC.

This clone occurred once. J is TRBJ2-5 and V is TRBV6-1; D ambiguous. The CDR3 extends over 13 amino acids. The V gene's germline CDR1 is MNHNS and CDR2 SASEGT. V was trimmed by 6 bases and J by 1 base, leaving 9 bases between them. CDR3 coding DNA: TGTGCCAGCAGCCCCCGACCCCAAGAGACCCAGTACTTC. Translation: CASSPRPQETQYF.

The rearrangement uses TRBV18 and TRBJ2-2; D remains ambiguous. Deletions cut 5 bases from V and 3 bases from J, with 4 bases between. The CDR3 has 12 residues. Germline V gene data show CDR1 as KGHSH and CDR2 as LQKENI. CDR3 nucleotide sequence: TGTGCCAGCTCAGCTTACACCGGGGAGCTGTTTTTT. This sequence encodes CASSAYTGELFF.

This clone was seen once. The J gene is TRBJ1-6, the V gene TRBV6-6, with D possibly TRBD1 on 5 matching bases. The V gene's germline CDR1 is MNHNY and CDR2 SVGAGI (reference sequence). The germline V and J ends were trimmed by 6 bases and 6 bases, with 15 bases remaining between them. The CDR3 contains 15 residues. The CDR3: CASSLDSGANSPLHF. CDR3 bases: TGTGCCAGCAGCCTCGATAGCGGGGCTAATTCACCCCTCCACTTT.

The CDR3 here is CASSLGVNNEQFF. In nucleotides, the CDR3 is TGCGCCAGCAGCTTAGGGGTAAACAATGAGCAGTTCTTC. The rearrangement uses TRBV5-1 and TRBJ2-1, with TRBD1 as a possible D gene (5 bases). The germline CDR1 and CDR2 sequences are SGHRS and YFSETQ. The CDR3 contains 13 residues. V was shortened by 2 bases and J by 5 bases, with 8 bases between the two germline ends.

The V and J genes are TRBV7-9 and TRBJ2-7, with unresolved D. The CDR3 has 11 amino acids. Between the trimmed V and J ends, which lost 8 bases and 4 bases, there was a span of 9 bases. Germline CDR1 and CDR2: SEHNR and FQNEAQ (reference sequence). CDR3 residues: CASGPQYEQYF. The CDR3 DNA sequence: TGTGCCAGCGGCCCGCAATACGAGCAGTACTTC.

J is TRBJ2-7 and V is TRBV9; TRBD2 agrees at 13 bases. The germline CDR1 and CDR2 sequences are SGDLS and YYNGEE. This CDR3 is 16 amino acids long. J gave up 3 bases and V 4 bases, and 7 bases lay outside the gene matches. Here the CDR3 reads CASSPRLAGGIYEQYF. In nucleotides, the CDR3 is TGTGCCAGCAGCCCCCGACTAGCGGGAGGCATCTACGAGCAGTACTTC.

DNA for the CDR3: TGTGCCAGCAGCTTAGGCCCGATCAATGAGCAGTTCTTC. This gives the protein CASSLGPINEQFF. The V and J genes are TRBV7-2 and TRBJ2-1; D gene ambiguous. The CDR3 consists of 13 residues. Germline V CDR1 and CDR2: SGHTA, FQGNSA. V lost 1 base and J 6 bases, leaving 7 bases between the germline ends.

V gene TRBV5-4 combines with J gene TRBJ1-2, with a possible D match to TRBD1 (5 bases). The V and J ends lost 4 bases and 8 bases respectively, with 15 bases between them. The length of the CDR3 is 13 residues. Germline V lookup: CDR1 SGHNT, CDR2 YYREEE (reference sequence). The CDR3 bases are TGTGCCAGCAGCACTTGGGACGCCAGGGGCTACACCTTC. Translated, it gives CASSTWDARGYTF.

DNA of the CDR3: TGTGCCAGCAGCGCTGACAGGATCGAAGCTTTCTTT. Its protein is CASSADRIEAFF. The chain links TRBV11-2 to TRBJ1-1, with D possibly TRBD1 on 6 matching bases. Trimming pared 5 bases from V and 8 bases from J, leaving 12 bases between. CDR1 SGHAT and CDR2 FQNNGV come from the germline V gene. This CDR3 region has 12 residues.